A single sample gave rise to the 27 T cell receptor beta chains below, sequenced in a study of OX40 agonist ivuxolimab in advanced cancers. Generated by immunoSEQ multiplex PCR, the TCRdb table keeps only in-frame clones and is missing some. The table records approximately 92,000 clones, approximately 93% of them present only once. The sequencing used CD4+ or CD8+ T cells sorted from blood, collected in a trial of the OX40 agonist ivuxolimab. These receptors were taken from an adult with an advanced solid tumor such as melanoma, head and neck, liver or kidney cancer.

The J gene is TRBJ1-2, the V gene TRBV6-5; 8 bases are a match to TRBD1. The length of the CDR3 is 16 residues. Germline V CDR1 and CDR2: MNHEY, SVGAGI. V shed 0 bases, J shed 2 bases, and the junction held 5 bases outside the gene matches. CDR3 protein: CASSYSGQGLNYGYTF. In nucleotides, the CDR3 is TGTGCCAGCAGTTACTCAGGACAGGGATTAAACTATGGCTACACCTTC.

This sequence joins TRBV19 and TRBJ2-3; D call uncertain. The CDR3 has 15 amino acids. Deletions cut 7 bases from V and 2 bases from J, with 16 bases between. Germline CDR1 and CDR2: LNHDA and SQIVND (reference sequence). CDR3 sequence: CASTRVGQNTDTQYF. In DNA, the CDR3 is TGTGCCAGTACCCGAGTAGGGCAGAACACAGATACGCAGTATTTT.

The chain joins TRBV12-5 to TRBJ1-2, with 11 bases lining up with TRBD1. V lost 4 bases and J lost 6; bases outside the gene matches: 10. This CDR3 spans 16 amino acids. Per germline, CDR1 LGHNT and CDR2 FRNRAP. CDR3 in DNA: TGTGCTAGTGGTTCCCGGGACAGGGGGTCTCCGGATGGCTACACCTTC. This gives the protein CASGSRDRGSPDGYTF.

This chain joins TRBV6-4 and TRBJ1-4; D may be TRBD1 (6 bases). Germline V lookup: CDR1 MRHNA, CDR2 SNTAGT. The CDR3 totals 12 residues. Between the trimmed V and J ends, which lost 8 bases and 8 bases, there was a span of 12 bases. The DNA of the CDR3 is TGTGCCAGCCCTGGGAGGGGGGAAAAACTGTTTTTT. Encoded protein: CASPGRGEKLFF.

The chain recombines TRBV7-6 with TRBJ1-3; 7 bases align to TRBD1. Trimming cost V 5 bases and J 3 bases; bases outside gene matches: 7. Germline V lookup: CDR1 SGHVS, CDR2 FNYEAQ. The CDR3 covers 15 residues. The CDR3 DNA sequence: TGTGCCAGCAGCCCGGGGACAGTGGGTGGAAACACCATATATTTT. Its protein product is CASSPGTVGGNTIYF.

The chain employs TRBV15 and TRBJ2-2; 9 bases are shared with TRBD1. The germline V gene has CDR1 LNHNV and CDR2 YYDKDF (reference sequence). V shed 8 bases and J 6 bases; nucleotides not matched to a gene: 10. The CDR3 length is 15 residues. The CDR3: CATRGGGQGSGELFF. CDR3 nucleotides: TGTGCCACCCGGGGCGGGGGACAGGGATCCGGGGAGCTGTTTTTT.

This chain uses TRBV2 with TRBJ2-7; perhaps TRBD1 as D (7 bases). Germline V gene data show CDR1 as SNHLY and CDR2 as FYNNEI. The CDR3 has 18 amino acids. The V gene lost 2 bases and the J gene lost 2 bases, with 22 bases spanning the gap. The DNA for the CDR3 is TGTGCCAGCAGTGAAATGGGGGCTACAGGGGCGGGAACCTACGAGCAGTACTTC. Residues: CASSEMGATGAGTYEQYF. The full variable domain, with the rest looked up from reference TRBV2 and TRBJ2-7, is EPEVTQTPSHQVTQMGQEVILRCVPISNHLYFYWYRQILGQKVEFLVSFYNNEISEKSEIFDDQFSVERPDGSNFTLKIRSTKLEDSAMYFCASSEMGATGAGTYEQYFGPGTRLTVT.

The chain recombines TRBV6-1 with TRBJ2-7; no clear D gene. The CDR3 runs to 12 residues. Germline CDR1 is MNHNS and CDR2 is SASEGT. V lost 5 bases to trimming and J lost 4 bases, with 9 bases between them. In DNA, the CDR3 is TGTGCCAGCAGTTTATTCCGGTACGAGCAGTACTTC. Its protein product is CASSLFRYEQYF.

The chain carries TRBV18 and TRBJ2-7; TRBD2 might be the D (5 bases). Trimming removed 4 bases from V and 4 bases from J, with 8 bases in between. The CDR3 totals 12 residues. Germline V gene sequence: CDR1 KGHSH, CDR2 LQKENI. CDR3 sequence: CASSQRDYEQYF. CDR3 coding DNA: TGTGCCAGCTCACAACGGGATTACGAGCAGTACTTC.

This chain connects TRBV4-3 to TRBJ2-1; no firm D call. This CDR3 comprises 16 residues. Trimming removed 4 bases from V and 0 bases from J, with 13 bases in between. Germline V gene lookup returns CDR1 LGHNA and CDR2 YSLEER. CDR3 bases: TGCGCCAGCAGCCCCTTGGTTGGAACCTCCTACAATGAGCAGTTCTTC. Its translation is CASSPLVGTSYNEQFF.

The V call is TRBV5-4, the J call TRBJ2-5, with TRBD2 matching 7 bases. Germline V CDR1 and CDR2: SGHNT, YYREEE (reference sequence). After removal of 0 bases from V and 5 bases from J, the junction contained 7 bases not matched to a gene. The CDR3 has 15 residues. The CDR3: CASSLASGGVETQYF. The CDR3 nucleotides read TGTGCCAGCAGCTTGGCTAGCGGAGGCGTTGAGACCCAGTACTTC.

The DNA of the CDR3 is TGTGCCAGCAGTTACTCGAGCGGGAGGGCCGGAGATACGCAGTATTTT. It encodes CASSYSSGRAGDTQYF. The chain carries TRBV6-5 and TRBJ2-3; 10 nucleotides line up with TRBD2. The CDR3 runs to 16 residues. CDR1 and CDR2 (germline): MNHEY, SVGAGI. J was trimmed by 5 bases and V by 0 bases; bases with no gene match: 5.

The chain couples TRBV9 to TRBJ1-3; TRBD1 is a possible D gene (5 bases). V lost 2 bases to trimming and J lost 4 bases, with 10 bases between them. Germline CDR1 and CDR2: SGDLS and YYNGEE. The CDR3 runs 14 residues. CDR3 in amino acids: CASSVRGMGNTIYF. CDR3 DNA: TGTGCCAGCAGCGTGAGGGGTATGGGAAACACCATATATTTT.

V usage is TRBV5-6 and J usage is TRBJ2-7; 12 bases map to TRBD2. Per germline, CDR1 SGHDT and CDR2 YYEEEE. This CDR3 has 18 residues. J gave up 4 bases and V 3 bases, and 14 bases lay outside the gene matches. CDR3 in amino acids: CASSYRGTSGRKTYEQYF. DNA of the CDR3: TGTGCCAGCAGCTACCGAGGGACTAGCGGGCGGAAAACATACGAGCAGTACTTC.

V is TRBV11-1 and J is TRBJ1-4; perhaps TRBD1 as D (5 bases). CDR3 length equals 14 residues. Germline values: CDR1 SGHAT, CDR2 FQDESV (reference sequence). Trimming pared 5 bases from V and 3 bases from J, leaving 10 bases between. The CDR3 DNA reads as TGTGCCAGCAGCGTGACAGTCCCTAATGAAAAACTGTTTTTT. Residues: CASSVTVPNEKLFF.

The chain has TRBV28 and TRBJ2-6; 11 bases are a match to TRBD1. Germline V gene lookup returns CDR1 MDHEN and CDR2 SYDVKM. CDR3 length equals 18 residues. Germline trimming cut 5 bases from V and 0 bases from J; bases unmatched to any gene: 6. DNA of the CDR3: TGTGCCAGCAGTGCCCGGACAGGGGGCCGCTCTGGGGCCAACGTCCTGACTTTC. Protein: CASSARTGGRSGANVLTF.

This chain connects TRBV7-2 to TRBJ1-2; no definite D call. The CDR3 is 16 residues long. Germline assignment: CDR1 SGHTA and CDR2 FQGNSA. V lost 3 bases to trimming and J lost 4 bases, with 18 bases between them. The CDR3 nucleotides are TGTGCCAGCAGCTTTCTATCACCGGCTCTAGGCTATGGCTACACCTTC. This codes for CASSFLSPALGYGYTF.

The rearrangement uses TRBV6-5 and TRBJ2-7; D might be TRBD1 (5 bases). Germline CDR1 is MNHEY and CDR2 is SVGAGI. The CDR3 runs to 16 residues. Trimming cost V 2 bases and J 4 bases, with 18 bases left between them. CDR3 in amino acids: CASSYGRQWVGYEQYF. The CDR3 DNA reads as TGTGCCAGCAGTTACGGCAGACAGTGGGTTGGGTACGAGCAGTACTTC.

As regards this clone: At one boundary the junction diverges from the germline segment, which might be a read error. The V call is TRBV6-5, the J call TRBJ1-2; 10 nucleotides agree with TRBD1. CDR3 size: 14 residues. Germline V gene sequence: CDR1 MNHEY, CDR2 SVGAGI. The CDR3 DNA is TGTGCCAGCACTTACGGGGGACAGGGGCATGGCTACACCTTC. Its translation is CASTYGGQGHGYTF.

J is TRBJ2-5 and V is TRBV5-1, with 9 bases lining up with TRBD1. The end of the DNA aligns better with TRBJ2-7, so the J call may be wrong. CDR3 length: 15 amino acids. In germline, CDR1 is SGHRS, CDR2 YFSETQ. CDR3 in amino acids: CASRYRGLNSYEQYF. The CDR3 DNA sequence: TGCGCCAGCAGATACAGGGGGCTCAACTCCTACGAGCAGTACTTC.

The V gene is TRBV18, the J gene TRBJ1-3, with TRBD1 matching 10 bases. Germline V gives CDR1 KGHSH, CDR2 LQKENI. The CDR3 is made up of 15 amino acids. V was pared by 3 bases and J by 2 bases, with 1 base of the junction left unmatched. The CDR3 DNA reads as TGTGCCAGCTCACCTGGGACAGGGGCTGGAAACACCATATATTTT. It is translated as CASSPGTGAGNTIYF.

This chain links TRBV7-8 with TRBJ2-5; TRBD2 matches at 7 bases. V was pared by 4 bases and J by 5 bases, with 10 bases of the junction left unmatched. The CDR3 consists of 15 residues. Germline V gene sequence: CDR1 SGHVS, CDR2 FQNEAQ. Here the CDR3 DNA reads TGTGCCAGCAGCTCTACCTGGACTAGTTTTGAGACCCAGTACTTC. Translating it yields CASSSTWTSFETQYF.

This rearrangement joins TRBV10-3 to TRBJ1-4, with D perhaps TRBD1 (6 bases). V lost 4 bases and J lost 8, with 14 bases in between. This CDR3 has 14 amino acids. CDR1 ENHRY and CDR2 SYGVKD come from the germline V gene. This CDR3 reads CAISAGAGVEKLFF. The CDR3 nucleotides read TGTGCCATCAGTGCCGGGGCAGGGGTCGAAAAACTGTTTTTT.

The rearrangement joins TRBV15 to TRBJ2-5; D call uncertain. This CDR3 has 14 amino acids. The V and J ends lost 6 bases and 5 bases respectively, with 16 bases between them. Germline CDR1 and CDR2: LNHNV and YYDKDF (reference sequence). The CDR3 DNA reads as TGTGCCACCAGTCGTCAAGCTAGGCTTGAGACCCAGTACTTC. Its protein product is CATSRQARLETQYF.

The chain carries TRBV4-3 and TRBJ2-5; D may be TRBD1 or TRBD2 (5 bases each). The V end was cut by 4 bases, the J end by 0 bases, with 9 bases between. Germline V gene data show CDR1 as LGHNA and CDR2 as YSLEER. The CDR3 contains 14 residues. The CDR3 loop reads CASSPSGHQETQYF. The CDR3 bases are TGCGCCAGCAGCCCGTCGGGGCACCAAGAGACCCAGTACTTC.

The chain links TRBV7-2 to TRBJ2-1, with 7 bases identical to TRBD2. CDR3 length equals 16 residues. Looked up from germline, CDR1 is SGHTA and CDR2 is FQGNSA. Trimming at V came to 5 bases and at J to 3 bases, leaving 10 bases not matched to a gene. CDR3 sequence (DNA): TGTGCCAGCAGCCCCTTTTTACCTAGCGGCTACAATGAGCAGTTCTTC. Translating gives CASSPFLPSGYNEQFF.

The chain uses TRBV9 and TRBJ2-7, with D perhaps TRBD2 (5 bases). V was pared by 0 bases and J by 1 base, with 17 bases between. In germline, CDR1 is SGDLS, CDR2 YYNGEE. This CDR3 comprises 17 residues. The CDR3 DNA sequence: TGTGCCAGCAGCGTAGATCTGGACTCAACTCCATCCTACGAGCAGTACTTC. Its protein product is CASSVDLDSTPSYEQYF.